The source of this T cell receptor beta chain is a study of HIV-infected patients and healthy controls. MiXCR, applied by TCRdb to the 5' RACE reads, yields one record per CDR3 protein. This sample has roughly 18,000 distinct CDR3 sequences, with around 20% found just once. The source is a human donor in good health. Specimen: CD8+ T cells from blood.

DNA of the CDR3: TGTGCCAGCAGCTTATTCGAATCGACAGGCTACCAAGAGACCCAGTACTTC. It is translated as CASSLFESTGYQETQYF. The chain is built from TRBV7-9 and TRBJ2-5; D might be TRBD1 (6 bases). The germline gives CDR1 SEHNR, CDR2 FQNEAQ (reference sequence). This CDR3 spans 17 amino acids. Trimming removed 2 bases from V and 0 bases from J, with 16 bases in between.